This T cell receptor beta chain was recovered during a study of vaccination and CD4 T cells after COVID-19. Study background: Collection of post-vaccine samples followed dose two by a median around 70 days, spanning a range of 14 to 241.

An Oncomine TCR Beta short-read assay was used to sequence the DNA from cultured CD4+ T cells. TCRdb itself ran the PCR reads through MiXCR, one entry per CDR3 protein. The sample holds 20,000 or so distinct CDR3 sequences; approximately 28% are singletons and the top ten take approximately 15%. The V end was cut by 4 bases, the J end by 0 bases, with 11 bases between. CDR1 SGHRS and CDR2 YFSETQ come from the germline V gene. The CDR3 is made up of 15 amino acids. Treatment here: 10-day PBMC culture with coronavirus spike peptide pools or control peptides (ViraFEST assay). Antigen-specific T cells were expanded with peptide pools by ViraFEST, and TCRs were then sequenced. On this clonotype itself: Its specificity is unknown.

Sequencing was carried out using cultured CD4+ T cells from blood. The clonotype originates from a human donor with COVID-19. V and J are TRBV5-1 and TRBJ1-5, with D possibly TRBD1 on 5 matching bases. This chain's CDR3 is CASSRGGDSNQPQHF. CDR3 nucleotides: TGCGCCAGCAGCCGGGGGGGAGATAGCAATCAGCCCCAGCATTTT.